This T cell receptor (beta chain) was observed in a study of cytomegalovirus exposure and HLA in healthy donors. At the level of the study: From about 200 million T cells, an earlier analysis saw 100 million to 140 million unique TCR beta sequences.

This PCR relied on a set of 60 Vbeta primers and 13 Jbeta primers. Produced via immunoSEQ multiplex PCR; TCRdb's table is partial and in-frame only. Of just over 25,000 clones listed, 55% to 75% were seen once; the top ten hold about 4.2%. Sequencing was carried out using PBMCs. The TCR originated in a woman in her forties or fifties in good health and CMV-seronegative.

In DNA, the CDR3 is TGCAGCGTTGAAGATCCTGTCTACGAGCAGTACTTC. Protein product: CSVEDPVYEQYF. This chain links TRBV29-1 with TRBJ2-7; D is uncertain. The CDR3 length is 12 residues. The V gene lost 0 bases and the J gene lost 3 bases, with 6 bases spanning the gap. Per the germline V gene, CDR1 is SQVTM and CDR2 is ANQGSEA.